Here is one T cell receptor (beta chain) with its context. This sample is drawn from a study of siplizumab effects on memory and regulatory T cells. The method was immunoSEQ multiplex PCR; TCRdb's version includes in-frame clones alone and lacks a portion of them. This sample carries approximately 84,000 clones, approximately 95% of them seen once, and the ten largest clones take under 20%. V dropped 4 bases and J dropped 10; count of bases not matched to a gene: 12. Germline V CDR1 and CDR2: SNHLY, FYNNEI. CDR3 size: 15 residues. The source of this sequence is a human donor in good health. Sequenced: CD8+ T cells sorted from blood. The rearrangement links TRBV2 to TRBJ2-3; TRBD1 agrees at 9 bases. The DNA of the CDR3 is TGTGCCAGCAGTGGCATCTGGGACAGGGTCGTATCGCAGTATTTT. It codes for CASSGIWDRVVSQYF. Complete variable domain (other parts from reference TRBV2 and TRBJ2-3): EPEVTQTPSHQVTQMGQEVILRCVPISNHLYFYWYRQILGQKVEFLVSFYNNEISEKSEIFDDQFSVERPDGSNFTLKIRSTKLEDSAMYFCASSGIWDRVVSQYFGPGTRLTVL.